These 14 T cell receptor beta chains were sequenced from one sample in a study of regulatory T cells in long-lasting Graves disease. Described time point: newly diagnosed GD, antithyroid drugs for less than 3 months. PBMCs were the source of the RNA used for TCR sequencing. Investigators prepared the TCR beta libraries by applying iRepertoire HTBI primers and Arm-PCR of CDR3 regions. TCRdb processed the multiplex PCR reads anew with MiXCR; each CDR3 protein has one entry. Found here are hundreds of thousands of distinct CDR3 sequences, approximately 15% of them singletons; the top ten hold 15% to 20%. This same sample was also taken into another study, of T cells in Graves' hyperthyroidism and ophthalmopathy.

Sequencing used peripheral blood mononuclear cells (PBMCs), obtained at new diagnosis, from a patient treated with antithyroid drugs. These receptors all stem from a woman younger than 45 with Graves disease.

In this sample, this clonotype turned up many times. For the CDR3, the DNA is TGTGCCAGCCGCCCTCCTATCCTCCCTACCTATGGCTACACCTTC. Translating it yields CASRPPILPTYGYTF. The chain links TRBV7-2 to TRBJ1-2; no reliable D call. Between the trimmed V and J ends, which lost 8 bases and 4 bases, there was a span of 20 bases. Germline CDR1 reads SGHTA; CDR2 reads FQGNSA. CDR3 length equals 15 residues.

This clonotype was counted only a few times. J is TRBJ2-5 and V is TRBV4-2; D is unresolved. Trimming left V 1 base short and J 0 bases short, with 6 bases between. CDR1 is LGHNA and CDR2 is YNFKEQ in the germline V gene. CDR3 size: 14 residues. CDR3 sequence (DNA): TGTGCCAGCAGCCAAGGGGCAGACCAAGAGACCCAGTACTTC. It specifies CASSQGADQETQYF.

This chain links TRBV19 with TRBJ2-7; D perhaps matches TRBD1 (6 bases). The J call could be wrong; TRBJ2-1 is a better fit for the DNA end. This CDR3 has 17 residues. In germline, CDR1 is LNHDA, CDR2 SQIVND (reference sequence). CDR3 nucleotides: TGTGCCAGTAGTAGAAACCGGGACACCTACTCCTACAATGAGCAGTTCTTC. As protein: CASSRNRDTYSYNEQFF.

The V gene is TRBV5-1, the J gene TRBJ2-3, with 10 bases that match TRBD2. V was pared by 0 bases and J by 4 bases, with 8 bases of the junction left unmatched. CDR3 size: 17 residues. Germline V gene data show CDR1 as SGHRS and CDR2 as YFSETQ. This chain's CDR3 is CASSLVTSGVLADTQYF. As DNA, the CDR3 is TGCGCCAGCAGCTTGGTAACTAGCGGGGTATTAGCAGATACGCAGTATTTT.

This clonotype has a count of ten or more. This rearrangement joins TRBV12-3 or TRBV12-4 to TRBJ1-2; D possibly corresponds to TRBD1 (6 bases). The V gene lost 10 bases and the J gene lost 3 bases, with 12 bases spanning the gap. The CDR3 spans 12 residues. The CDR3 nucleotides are TGTGCCACACAGGGTTCACACTATGGCTACACCTTC. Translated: CATQGSHYGYTF.

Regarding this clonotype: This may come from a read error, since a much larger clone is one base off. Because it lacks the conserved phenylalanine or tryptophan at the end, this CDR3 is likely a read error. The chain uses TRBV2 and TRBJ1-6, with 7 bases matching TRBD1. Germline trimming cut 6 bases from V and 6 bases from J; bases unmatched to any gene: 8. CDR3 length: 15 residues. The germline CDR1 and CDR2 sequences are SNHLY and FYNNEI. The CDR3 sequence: CASRGGQAVNSPLHL. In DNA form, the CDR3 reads TGTGCCAGCAGGGGAGGACAGGCGGTTAATTCACCCCTCCACCTT.

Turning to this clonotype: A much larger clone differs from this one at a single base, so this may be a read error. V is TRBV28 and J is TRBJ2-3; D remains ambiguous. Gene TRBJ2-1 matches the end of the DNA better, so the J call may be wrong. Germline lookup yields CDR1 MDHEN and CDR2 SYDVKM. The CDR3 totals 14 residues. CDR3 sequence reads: CASSDGAHLGEQFF. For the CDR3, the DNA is TGTGCCAGCAGCGACGGTGCCCATCTGGGTGAGCAGTTCTTC.

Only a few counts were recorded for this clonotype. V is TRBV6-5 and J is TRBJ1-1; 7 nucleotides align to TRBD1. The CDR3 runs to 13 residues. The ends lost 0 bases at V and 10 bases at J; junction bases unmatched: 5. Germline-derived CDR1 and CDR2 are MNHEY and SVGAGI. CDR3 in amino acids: CASSYSRTGGAFF. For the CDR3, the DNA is TGTGCCAGCAGTTACTCGAGGACAGGCGGAGCTTTCTTT.

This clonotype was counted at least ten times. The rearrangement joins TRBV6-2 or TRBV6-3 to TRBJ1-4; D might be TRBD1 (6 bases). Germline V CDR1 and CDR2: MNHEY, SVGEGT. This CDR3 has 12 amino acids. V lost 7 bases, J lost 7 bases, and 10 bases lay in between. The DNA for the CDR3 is TGTGCCAGCAAGGGGGAGGGTGAAAAACTGTTTTTT. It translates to CASKGEGEKLFF.

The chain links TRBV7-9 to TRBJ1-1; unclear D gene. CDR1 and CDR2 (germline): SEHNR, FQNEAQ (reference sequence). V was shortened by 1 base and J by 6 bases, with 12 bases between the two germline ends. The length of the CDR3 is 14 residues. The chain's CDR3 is CASSLVAPGAEAFF. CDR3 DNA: TGTGCCAGCAGCTTAGTCGCCCCTGGGGCTGAAGCTTTCTTT.

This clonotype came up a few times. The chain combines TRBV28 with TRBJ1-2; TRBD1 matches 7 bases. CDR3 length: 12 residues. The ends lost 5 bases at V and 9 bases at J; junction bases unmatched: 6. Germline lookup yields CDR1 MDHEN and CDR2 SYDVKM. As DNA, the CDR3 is TGTGCCAGCAGTGAGATACAGGGGAGCTACACCTTC. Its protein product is CASSEIQGSYTF.

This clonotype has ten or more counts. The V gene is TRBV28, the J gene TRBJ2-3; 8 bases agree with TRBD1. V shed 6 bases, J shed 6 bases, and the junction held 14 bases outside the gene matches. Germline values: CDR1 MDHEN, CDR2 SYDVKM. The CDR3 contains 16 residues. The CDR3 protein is CASSSIGQGKGDTQYF. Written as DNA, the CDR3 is TGTGCCAGCAGCTCTATAGGACAGGGTAAAGGTGATACGCAGTATTTT.

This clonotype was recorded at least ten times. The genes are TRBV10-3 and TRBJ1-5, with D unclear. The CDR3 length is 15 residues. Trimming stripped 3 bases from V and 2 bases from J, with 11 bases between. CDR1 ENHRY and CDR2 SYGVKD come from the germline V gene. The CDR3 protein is CAISDPGGGNQPQHF. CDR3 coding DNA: TGTGCCATCAGTGATCCGGGCGGCGGCAATCAGCCCCAGCATTTT.

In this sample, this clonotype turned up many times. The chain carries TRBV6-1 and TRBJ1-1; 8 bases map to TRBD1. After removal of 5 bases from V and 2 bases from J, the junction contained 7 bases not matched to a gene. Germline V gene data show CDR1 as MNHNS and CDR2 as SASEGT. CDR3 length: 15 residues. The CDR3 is CASSPRTGLNTEAFF. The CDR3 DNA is TGTGCCAGCAGTCCGAGGACAGGGCTCAACACTGAAGCTTTCTTT.